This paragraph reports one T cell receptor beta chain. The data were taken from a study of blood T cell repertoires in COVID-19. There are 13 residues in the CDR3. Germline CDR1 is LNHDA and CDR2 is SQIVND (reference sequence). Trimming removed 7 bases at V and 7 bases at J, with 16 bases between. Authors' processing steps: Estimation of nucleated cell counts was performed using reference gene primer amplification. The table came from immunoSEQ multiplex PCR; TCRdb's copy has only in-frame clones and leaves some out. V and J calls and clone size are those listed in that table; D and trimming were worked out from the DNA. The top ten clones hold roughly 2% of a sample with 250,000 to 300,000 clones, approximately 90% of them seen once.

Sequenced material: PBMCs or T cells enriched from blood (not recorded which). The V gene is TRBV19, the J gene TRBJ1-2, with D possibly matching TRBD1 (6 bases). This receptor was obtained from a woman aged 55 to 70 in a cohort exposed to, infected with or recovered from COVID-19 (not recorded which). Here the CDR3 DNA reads TGTGCCAGTATCTCAGGGCAGGGGACTGGCTACACCTTC. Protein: CASISGQGTGYTF.